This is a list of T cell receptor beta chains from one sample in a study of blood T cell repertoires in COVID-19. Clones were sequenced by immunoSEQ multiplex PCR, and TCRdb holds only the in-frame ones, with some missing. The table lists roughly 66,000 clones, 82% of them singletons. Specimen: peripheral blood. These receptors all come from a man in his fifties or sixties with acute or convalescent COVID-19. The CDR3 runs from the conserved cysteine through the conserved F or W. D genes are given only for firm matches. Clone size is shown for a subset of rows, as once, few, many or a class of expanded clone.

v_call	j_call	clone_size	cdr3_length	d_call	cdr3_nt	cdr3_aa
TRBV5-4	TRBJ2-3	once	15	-	TGTGCCAGCAGCTCACTCGCCCGAGGGACAGATACGCAGTATTTT	CASSSLARGTDTQYF
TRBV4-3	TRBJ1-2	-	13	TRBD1	TGCGCCAGCAGCCAAACGGGACAGGCTGGCTACACCTTC	CASSQTGQAGYTF
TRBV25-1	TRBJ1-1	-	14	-	TGTGCCAGCAGTGAATTGGGCAGGAACACTGAAGCTTTCTTT	CASSELGRNTEAFF
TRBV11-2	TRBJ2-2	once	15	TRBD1	TGTGCCAGCAGCACCCGGACAGGGGGCATCGGGGAGCTGTTTTTT	CASSTRTGGIGELFF
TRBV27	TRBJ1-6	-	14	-	TGTGCCAGCAGACTACGCTCCTATAATTCACCCCTCCACTTT	CASRLRSYNSPLHF
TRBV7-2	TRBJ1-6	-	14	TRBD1	TGTGCCAGCAGCGGGACAGGGGTCATGTCACCCCTCCACTTT	CASSGTGVMSPLHF
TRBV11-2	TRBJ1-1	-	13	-	TGTGCCAGCAGCTTACTCGTGCCGGGTGAAGCTTTCTTT	CASSLLVPGEAFF
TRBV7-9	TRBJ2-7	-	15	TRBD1	TGTGCCAGCAGCTCAGACGGGACAGGGAGGAACGAGCAGTACTTC	CASSSDGTGRNEQYF
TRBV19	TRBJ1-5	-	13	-	TGTGCCAGTAGATCGACACAGAATCAGCCCCAGCATTTT	CASRSTQNQPQHF
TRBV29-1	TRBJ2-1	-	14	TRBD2	TGCAGCGTTGAAGTTGGGACTAGCGATTATGAGCAGTTCTTC	CSVEVGTSDYEQFF
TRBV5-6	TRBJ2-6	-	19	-	TGTGCCAGCAGCCCCTCAAGGGCGACCGCGGGCTCTGGGGCCAACGTCCTGACTTTC	CASSPSRATAGSGANVLTF
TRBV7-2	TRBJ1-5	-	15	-	TGTGCCAGCAGCTTATTAGGGTCGGGGAATCAGCCCCAGCATTTT	CASSLLGSGNQPQHF
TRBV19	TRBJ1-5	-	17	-	TGTGCCAGTAGACTTACAGAGCCCCTCATAGGCAATCAGCCCCAGCATTTT	CASRLTEPLIGNQPQHF
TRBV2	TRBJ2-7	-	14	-	TGTGCCAGCGATAATAAACCGGGGGTCGGGGAGCAGTACTTC	CASDNKPGVGEQYF
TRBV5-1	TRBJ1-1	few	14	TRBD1	TGCGCCAGCAGCTTGGGACAGGGGGGCACTGAAGCTTTCTTT	CASSLGQGGTEAFF
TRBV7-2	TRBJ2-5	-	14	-	TGTGCCAGCAGCGCCGCGGAGATTAGAACGACCCAGTACTTC	CASSAAEIRTTQYF
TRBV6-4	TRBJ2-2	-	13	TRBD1	TGTGCCAGCAGGGGACAGCCAACCGGGGAGCTGTTTTTT	CASRGQPTGELFF
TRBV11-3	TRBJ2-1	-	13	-	TGTGCCAGCAGCACCGAGACGGGTCATGAGCAGTTCTTC	CASSTETGHEQFF
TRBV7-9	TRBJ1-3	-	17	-	TGTGCCAGCAGCTTATTTGGGGGGTCCCTCTCTGGAAACACCATATATTTT	CASSLFGGSLSGNTIYF
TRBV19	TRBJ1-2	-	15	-	TGTGCCAGTAGTTCCGAAGCCGGGTCTGGATATGGCTACACCTTC	CASSSEAGSGYGYTF
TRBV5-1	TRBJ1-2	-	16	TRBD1	TGCGCCAGCAGCGAGTTTAGCTTGGGACAGGTTGGCGGCTACACCTTC	CASSEFSLGQVGGYTF
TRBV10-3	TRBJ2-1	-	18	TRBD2	TGTGCCATCAGTGAGCACTCCAAGTCGGGGGGGCCGTACAATGAGCAGTTCTTC	CAISEHSKSGGPYNEQFF
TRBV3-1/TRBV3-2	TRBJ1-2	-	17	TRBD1	TGTGCCAGCAGCTGGGACCCCCGGGACAGTACTAACTATGGCTACACCTTC	CASSWDPRDSTNYGYTF
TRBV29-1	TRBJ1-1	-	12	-	TGCAGCGTTGACGGCGACAGAGGTGAAGCTTTCTTT	CSVDGDRGEAFF
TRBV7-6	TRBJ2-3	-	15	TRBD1	TGTGCCAGCAGCCAAAGCCTACAGGGGGTACATACGCAGTATTTT	CASSQSLQGVHTQYF
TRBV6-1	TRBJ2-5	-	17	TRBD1	TGTGCCAGCAGTGCCTATTCCGGGACAGGGGCGCAAGAGACCCAGTACTTC	CASSAYSGTGAQETQYF
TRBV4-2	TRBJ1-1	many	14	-	TGTGCCAGCAGCCAAATCACAGGGACCACTGAAGCTTTCTTT	CASSQITGTTEAFF